Listed below are T cell receptor beta chains from one sample, sequenced in a study of Tregs in tolerant kidney transplant recipients. Generated by immunoSEQ multiplex PCR, the TCRdb table keeps only in-frame clones and is missing some. Of about 94,000 clones listed, 80% to 95% are singletons. The sample was CD4+ T cells from blood, taken before the transplant. These receptors were obtained from a human donor who received a combined kidney and bone marrow transplant. Both conserved end residues are part of each CDR3. A D gene is named only where the DNA matches it firmly. Expanded clones get a size class; other rows say once, few or many, or leave the size out.

clone size,J gene,V gene,D gene,CDR3 protein,CDR3 DNA
-,TRBJ1-1,TRBV18,TRBD1,CASSPGTATEAFF,TGTGCCAGCTCACCAGGGACAGCGACTGAAGCTTTCTTT
-,TRBJ1-4,TRBV4-2,-,CASSHQQGSTNEKLFF,TGTGCCAGCAGCCATCAACAGGGATCAACTAATGAAAAACTGTTTTTT
-,TRBJ1-5,TRBV23-1,-,CASSLPSGQPQHF,TGCGCCAGCAGCTTACCCTCGGGGCAGCCCCAGCATTTT
-,TRBJ1-1,TRBV9,-,CASSWGGRNTEAFF,TGTGCCAGCAGTTGGGGAGGTCGGAACACTGAAGCTTTCTTT
-,TRBJ2-3,TRBV4-2,TRBD2,CASSPQPSGSTDTQYF,TGTGCCAGCAGCCCCCAACCTAGCGGAAGCACAGATACGCAGTATTTT
-,TRBJ2-2,TRBV7-3,-,CASSLTFGGLSTGELFF,TGTGCCAGCAGCTTAACGTTTGGGGGCCTTTCCACCGGGGAGCTGTTTTTT
few,TRBJ1-1,TRBV10-3,-,CAISESQGTNTEAFF,TGTGCCATCAGTGAATCTCAGGGGACAAACACTGAAGCTTTCTTT
-,TRBJ1-1,TRBV7-2,TRBD1,CASSLALIGGARLVNTEAFF,TGTGCCAGCAGCTTAGCGCTCATAGGGGGCGCGCGGTTAGTGAACACTGAAGCTTTCTTT
once,TRBJ1-2,TRBV5-1,TRBD1,CASSLNSGRGTGGGYTF,TGCGCCAGCAGCTTGAACTCCGGGAGAGGGACAGGGGGCGGCTACACCTTC
-,TRBJ1-2,TRBV6-5,TRBD1,CASSYLGQGYGYTF,TGTGCCAGCAGTTATCTGGGACAGGGTTATGGCTACACCTTC
-,TRBJ2-1,TRBV18,TRBD2,CASSMTSGGFSNEQFF,TGTGCCAGCTCAATGACTAGCGGGGGTTTCTCCAATGAGCAGTTCTTC
-,TRBJ2-7,TRBV27,TRBD1,CASSRDRASYEQYF,TGTGCCAGCAGTCGGGACAGGGCTTCCTACGAGCAGTACTTC
-,TRBJ2-5,TRBV28,-,CASSPGGVQETQYF,TGTGCCAGCAGTCCTGGCGGGGTCCAAGAGACCCAGTACTTC
few,TRBJ1-2,TRBV11-3,-,CASSYEAGPGYTF,TGTGCCAGCAGCTACGAGGCAGGGCCTGGCTACACCTTC
-,TRBJ2-1,TRBV29-1,TRBD2,CSVVGGRAVNEQFF,TGCAGCGTTGTAGGCGGGAGGGCCGTTAATGAGCAGTTCTTC
-,TRBJ1-1,TRBV7-9,-,CASSPYFHYGFF,TGTGCCAGCAGCCCCTACTTCCATTACGGTTTCTTT
-,TRBJ1-1,TRBV10-1,-,CASSDRPGPEAFF,TGCGCCAGCAGTGATCGTCCTGGCCCTGAAGCTTTCTTT
-,TRBJ1-1,TRBV7-9,-,CASSLGGLTNTEAFF,TGTGCCAGCAGCTTAGGAGGACTGACGAACACTGAAGCTTTCTTT
once,TRBJ1-5,TRBV18,TRBD1,CASSPSRDRGQPQHF,TGTGCCAGCTCACCATCCCGGGACAGGGGTCAGCCCCAGCATTTT
-,TRBJ2-1,TRBV5-8,TRBD1,CANNQGALNEQFF,TGTGCCAACAACCAGGGGGCTCTCAATGAGCAGTTCTTC
-,TRBJ2-7,TRBV18,-,CASSQLQGTYEQYF,TGTGCCAGCTCACAGCTTCAGGGAACCTACGAGCAGTACTTC
once,TRBJ1-6,TRBV5-1,-,CASRGDNSPLHF,TGCGCCAGCCGGGGAGATAATTCACCCCTCCACTTT
once,TRBJ1-3,TRBV25-1,TRBD1,CASSEGTEAGNTIYF,TGTGCCAGCAGTGAAGGGACAGAGGCCGGAAACACCATATATTTT
-,TRBJ2-2,TRBV7-7,TRBD2,CASSISSGRNVDTGELFF,TGTGCCAGCAGCATTTCTAGCGGGAGGAATGTTGACACCGGGGAGCTGTTTTTT
-,TRBJ2-5,TRBV7-3,-,CASNLGSRETQYF,TGTGCCAGCAACTTAGGTTCGCGGGAGACCCAGTACTTC
-,TRBJ2-2,TRBV7-2,-,CASSLRTVANTGELFF,TGTGCCAGCAGCTTGAGGACAGTTGCGAACACCGGGGAGCTGTTTTTT
once,TRBJ1-6,TRBV19,-,CASSTVLGDNSPLHF,TGTGCCAGTAGTACGGTCCTAGGGGATAATTCACCCCTCCACTTT
-,TRBJ1-1,TRBV28,-,CASNLPQGRGYAFF,TGTGCCAGCAACCTCCCACAGGGCCGGGGTTATGCTTTCTTT
-,TRBJ2-5,TRBV5-1,TRBD2,CASSLVAGGQETQYF,TGCGCCAGCAGCTTGGTAGCGGGAGGGCAAGAGACCCAGTACTTC
-,TRBJ1-2,TRBV30,TRBD1,CAWSATGGYGYTF,TGTGCCTGGAGTGCGACAGGGGGCTATGGCTACACCTTC
-,TRBJ2-1,TRBV11-3,-,CASSLASSYNEQFF,TGTGCCAGCAGCTTGGCAAGCTCCTACAATGAGCAGTTCTTC
-,TRBJ1-1,TRBV9,TRBD1,CASSVGQGTGPEAFF,TGTGCCAGCAGCGTAGGACAAGGGACAGGGCCTGAAGCTTTCTTT
-,TRBJ1-4,TRBV5-1,-,CASSGWGLGEKLFF,TGCGCCAGCAGCGGCTGGGGGCTCGGTGAAAAACTGTTTTTT
-,TRBJ1-5,TRBV21-1,-,CASRKTGDQPQHF,TGTGCCAGCCGCAAGACAGGGGATCAGCCCCAGCATTTT
-,TRBJ1-2,TRBV9,-,CASSVGPLNNYGYTF,TGTGCCAGCAGCGTAGGGCCCCTCAATAACTATGGCTACACCTTC
-,TRBJ1-6,TRBV19,-,CASSTTGQTINSPLHF,TGTGCCAGTAGTACAACCGGACAGACCATCAATTCACCCCTCCACTTT